What follows is one TCR beta chain and its context. What antigen it recognizes has not been identified. Base qualities are not at hand, and no much larger clone is one base apart. TCRbeta CDR3 regions were amplified from genomic DNA by means of the immunoSEQ Assay, a bias-controlled multiplex PCR. The authors' analysis ran thus. Within the assay, amplification of reference gene primers was used to estimate how many nucleated cells each sample contained. To quantify the absolute abundance of each unique TCRbeta CDR3 rearrangement, sequence reads were collapsed and filtered. Productive Simpson clonality was computed per sample as the square root of Simpson's diversity index over productive rearrangements. As stored in TCRdb, this immuneACCESS dataset retains in-frame rearrangements with V and J assigned. A fraction of the clones does not appear; measured against another copy, unresolved V genes explain less than half of the discrepancy, and the remainder lacks a known reason. Clonal size and the V and J genes are those of that table, whereas D and trimming came from the DNA. The sample contains some 130,000 clones, about 80% of them found a single time. The ten largest clones add up to over 5% of the sample.

Participants in the prospective study were aged 18 to 89 years, lived in 20 to 30 United States geographic areas, and enrolled through a virtual design. In the prospective study, cohorts were assigned on the basis of participant-reported clinical history obtained from a screening survey and a study questionnaire. ImmuneRACE Cohort 3 recovered participants were defined by two consecutive negative NP/OP PCR tests, healthcare professional clearance, or symptom resolution. Mobile phlebotomists in the prospective study collected whole blood, serum and a nasopharyngeal or oropharyngeal swab from every participant. Prospective study participants could optionally give additional blood draws and questionnaires over an approximately two-month period. Prospective study blood samples were shipped either frozen or at room temperature before DNA extraction. The entry originates in a study of blood T cell repertoires in COVID-19 (TCRdb year 2020). Study-wide context: Collaborator samples came from the United States, Italy and Spain and covered acute and convalescent phases of COVID-19. The prospective study material was composed of cDNA or gDNA derived from T cells, B-cell-depleted T cells, or PBMCs. Deeply sampled blood TCRbeta repertoires from subjects exposed to, actively infected with, or recovered from COVID-19 were included in the dataset. The repertoires were released in a freely available public database meant as a resource for research on the immune response to SARS-CoV-2. Samples came from the ongoing ImmuneRACE study (first 160 participants) plus 1,254 subjects from 6 global collaborators. Sample metadata almost always included a de-identified subject ID, COVID-19 status, age in years and sex. HLA class I and class II types, where available, came from metadata supplied by the sample provider rather than from assay-based typing.

CDR1 and CDR2 are drawn from the germline V gene: SGHDT, YYEEEE. The cysteine opens and the phenylalanine closes a CDR3 of 16 amino acids. Of the read, only the CDR3 DNA is kept; its 48 bases are in frame from base 1. V is trimmed back by 3 bases and J by 5 bases, and the junction contains 13 bases that no gene match accounts for. What the research found in general, with its limitations: How much clinical and demographic metadata was included differed by source and by participant, and the metadata was provided uncurated.

The chain is encoded by TRBV5-6 joined to TRBJ2-5; 7 bases in the middle match TRBD1. Sequenced sample: PBMCs or T cells enriched from blood (not recorded which). This receptor was obtained from a woman aged 50 to 60 who had recovered from COVID-19. The nucleotide sequence reads TGTGCCAGCAGCTCGTTTACAGGGGCCCTTTTGGAGACCCAGTACTTC. The encoded protein is CASSSFTGALLETQYF.